These 2 T cell receptor beta chains share one sample of origin, sequenced in a study of blood T cell repertoires in COVID-19. Profiling relied on immunoSEQ multiplex PCR, and the TCRdb table lists in-frame clones only, not all of them. The data show more than 200,000 clones, 70% to 90% seen once. Material for sequencing was peripheral blood. The origin of the receptors is a man between 18 and 35 years old with active or convalescent COVID-19.

The V call is TRBV29-1, the J call TRBJ1-2; D unresolved. The CDR3 is 13 amino acids. CDR1 is SQVTM, CDR2 ANQGSEA, per germline. V shed 1 base and J shed 4 bases, with 10 bases lying between them. The chain's CDR3 is CSVEGGGLYGYTF. The CDR3 DNA is TGCAGCGTTGAAGGCGGCGGGCTCTATGGCTACACCTTC.

The CDR3 DNA is TGTGCCAGCAGTATTAGCGGGCATAGCACAGATACGCAGTATTTT. Protein: CASSISGHSTDTQYF. J is TRBJ2-3 and V is TRBV6-2 or TRBV6-3; TRBD2 aligns across 7 bases. The V and J ends lost 5 bases and 0 bases, in that order; junction bases with no gene match: 5. This CDR3 region has 15 residues. CDR1 and CDR2 (germline): MNHEY, SVGEGT.